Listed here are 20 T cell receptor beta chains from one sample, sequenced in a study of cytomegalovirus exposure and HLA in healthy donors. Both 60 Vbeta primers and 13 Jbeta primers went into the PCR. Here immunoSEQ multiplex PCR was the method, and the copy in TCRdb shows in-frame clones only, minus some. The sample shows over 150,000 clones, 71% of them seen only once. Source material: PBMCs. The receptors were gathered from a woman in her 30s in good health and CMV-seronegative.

This CDR3 is CASTPGGQSAYGYTF. In DNA, the CDR3 is TGTGCCAGCACCCCAGGCGGGCAGTCAGCTTATGGCTACACCTTC. The chain employs TRBV7-8 and TRBJ1-2; no clear D gene. This CDR3 has 15 amino acids. Germline CDR1 reads SGHVS; CDR2 reads FQNEAQ. Trimming stripped 7 bases from V and 5 bases from J, with 20 bases between. Using reference TRBV7-8 and TRBJ1-2 for the parts outside the CDR3, the full variable domain is GAGVSQSPRYKVAKRGQDVALRCDPISGHVSLFWYQQALGQGPEFLTYFQNEAQLDKSGLPSDRFFAERPEGSVSTLKIQRTQQEDSAVYLCASTPGGQSAYGYTFGSGTRLTVV.

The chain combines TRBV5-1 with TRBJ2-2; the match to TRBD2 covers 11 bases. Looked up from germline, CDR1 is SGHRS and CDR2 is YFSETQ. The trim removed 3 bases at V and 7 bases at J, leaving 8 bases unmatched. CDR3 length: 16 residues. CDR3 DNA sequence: TGCGCCAGCAGCTCGTCCGGGACTAGCGGCAACGGGGAGCTGTTTTTT. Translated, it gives CASSSSGTSGNGELFF.

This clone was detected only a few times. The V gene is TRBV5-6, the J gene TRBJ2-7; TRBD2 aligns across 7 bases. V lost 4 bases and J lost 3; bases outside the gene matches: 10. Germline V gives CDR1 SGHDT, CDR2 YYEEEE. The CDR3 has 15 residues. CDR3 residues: CASSPTRGFNYEQYF. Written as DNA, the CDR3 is TGTGCCAGCAGCCCGACGCGGGGGTTCAACTACGAGCAGTACTTC. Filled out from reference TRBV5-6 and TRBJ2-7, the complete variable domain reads DAGVTQSPTHLIKTRGQQVTLRCSPKSGHDTVSWYQQALGQGPQFIFQYYEEEERQRGNFPDRFSGHQFPNYSSELNVNALLLGDSALYLCASSPTRGFNYEQYFGPGTRLTVT.

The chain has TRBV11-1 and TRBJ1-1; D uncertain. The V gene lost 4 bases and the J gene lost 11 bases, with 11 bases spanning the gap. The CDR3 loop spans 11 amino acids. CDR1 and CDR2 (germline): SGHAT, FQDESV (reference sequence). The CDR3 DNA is TGTGCCAGCAGCTATAAGTCGGGGGCTTTCTTT. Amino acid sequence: CASSYKSGAFF.

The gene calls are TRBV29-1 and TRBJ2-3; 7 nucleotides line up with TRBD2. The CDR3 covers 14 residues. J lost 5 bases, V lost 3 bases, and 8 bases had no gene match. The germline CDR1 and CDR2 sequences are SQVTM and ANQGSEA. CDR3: CSVDPREVKDTQYF. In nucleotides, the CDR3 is TGCAGCGTTGATCCTCGGGAGGTAAAAGATACGCAGTATTTT.

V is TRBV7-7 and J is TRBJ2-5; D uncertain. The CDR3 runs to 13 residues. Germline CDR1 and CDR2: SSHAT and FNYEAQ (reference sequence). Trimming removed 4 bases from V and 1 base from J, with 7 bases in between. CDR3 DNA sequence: TGTGCCAGCAGCTCTGGAGTCCAAGAGACCCAGTACTTC. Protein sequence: CASSSGVQETQYF. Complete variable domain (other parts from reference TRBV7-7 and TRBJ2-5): GAGVSQSPRYKVTKRGQDVTLRCDPISSHATLYWYQQALGQGPEFLTYFNYEAQPDKSGLPSDRFSAERPEGSISTLTIQRTEQRDSAMYRCASSSGVQETQYFGPGTRLLVL.

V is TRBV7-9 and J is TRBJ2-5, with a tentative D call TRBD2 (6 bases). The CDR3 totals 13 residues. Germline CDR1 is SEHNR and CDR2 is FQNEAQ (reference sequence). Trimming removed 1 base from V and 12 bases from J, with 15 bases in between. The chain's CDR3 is CASSLGAGYFEYF. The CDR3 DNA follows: TGTGCCAGCAGCTTAGGGGCGGGGTACTTTGAGTACTTC.

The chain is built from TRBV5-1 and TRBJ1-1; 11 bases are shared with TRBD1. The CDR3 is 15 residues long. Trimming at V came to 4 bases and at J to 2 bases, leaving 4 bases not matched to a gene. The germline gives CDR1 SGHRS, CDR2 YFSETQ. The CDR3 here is CASSPGTGGNTEAFF. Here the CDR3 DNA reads TGCGCCAGCAGCCCTGGGACAGGGGGAAACACTGAAGCTTTCTTT. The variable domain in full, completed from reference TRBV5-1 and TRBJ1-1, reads KAGVTQTPRYLIKTRGQQVTLSCSPISGHRSVSWYQQTPGQGLQFLFEYFSETQRNKGNFPGRFSGRQFSNSRSEMNVSTLELGDSALYLCASSPGTGGNTEAFFGQGTRLTVV.

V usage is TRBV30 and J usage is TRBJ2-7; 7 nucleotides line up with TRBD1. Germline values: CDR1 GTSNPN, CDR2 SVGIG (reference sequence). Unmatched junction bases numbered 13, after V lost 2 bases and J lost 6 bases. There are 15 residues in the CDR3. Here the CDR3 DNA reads TGTGCCTGGAGTCCATGGACAGGTTTCTTGCGCGAGCAGTACTTC. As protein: CAWSPWTGFLREQYF.

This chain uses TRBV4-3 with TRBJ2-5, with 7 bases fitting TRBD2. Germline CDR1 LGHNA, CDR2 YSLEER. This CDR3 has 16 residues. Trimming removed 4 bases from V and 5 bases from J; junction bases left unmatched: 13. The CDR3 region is CASSPLAGPGGETQYF. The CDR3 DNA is TGCGCCAGCAGCCCCTTGGCCGGCCCGGGAGGCGAGACCCAGTACTTC.

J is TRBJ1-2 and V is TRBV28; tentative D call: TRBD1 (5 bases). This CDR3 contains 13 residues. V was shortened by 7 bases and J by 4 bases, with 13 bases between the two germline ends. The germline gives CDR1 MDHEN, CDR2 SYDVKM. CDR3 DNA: TGTGCCAGCAATCGACAGACCTTCTATGGCTACACCTTC. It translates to CASNRQTFYGYTF.

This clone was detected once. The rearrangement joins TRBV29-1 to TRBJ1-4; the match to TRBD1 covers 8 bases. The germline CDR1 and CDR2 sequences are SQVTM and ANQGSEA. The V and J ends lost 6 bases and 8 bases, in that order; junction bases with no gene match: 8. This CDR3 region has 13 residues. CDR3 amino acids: CSVKQGGWEKLFF. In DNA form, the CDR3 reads TGCAGCGTGAAACAGGGGGGTTGGGAAAAACTGTTTTTT.

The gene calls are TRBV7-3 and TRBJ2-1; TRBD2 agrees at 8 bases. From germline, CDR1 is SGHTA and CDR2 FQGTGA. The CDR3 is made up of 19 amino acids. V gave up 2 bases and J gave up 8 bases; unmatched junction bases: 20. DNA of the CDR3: TGTGCCAGCAGCTTAGGTCCGGAGCCGGGGGGGGCTAATAGCGATGAGCAGTTCTTC. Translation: CASSLGPEPGGANSDEQFF.

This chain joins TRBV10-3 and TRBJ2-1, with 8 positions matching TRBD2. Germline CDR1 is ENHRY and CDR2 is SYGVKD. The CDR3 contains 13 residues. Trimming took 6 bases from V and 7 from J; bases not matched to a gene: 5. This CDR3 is CAISTSGKNEQFF. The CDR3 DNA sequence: TGTGCCATCAGCACTAGCGGAAAAAATGAGCAGTTCTTC.

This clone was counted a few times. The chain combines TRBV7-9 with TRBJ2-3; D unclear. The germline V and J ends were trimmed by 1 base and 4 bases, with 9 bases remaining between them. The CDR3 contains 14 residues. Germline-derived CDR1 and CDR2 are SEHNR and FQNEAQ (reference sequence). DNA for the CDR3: TGTGCCAGCAGCTTAGATGGTGGGCCAGATACGCAGTATTTT. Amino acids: CASSLDGGPDTQYF.

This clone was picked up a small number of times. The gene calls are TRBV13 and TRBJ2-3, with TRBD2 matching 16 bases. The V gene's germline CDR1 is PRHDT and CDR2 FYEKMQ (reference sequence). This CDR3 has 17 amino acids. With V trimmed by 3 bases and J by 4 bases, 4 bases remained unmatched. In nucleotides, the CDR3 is TGTGCCAGCAGCTTGGGACTAGCGGGGGGGCCGGCAGATACGCAGTATTTT. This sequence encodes CASSLGLAGGPADTQYF.

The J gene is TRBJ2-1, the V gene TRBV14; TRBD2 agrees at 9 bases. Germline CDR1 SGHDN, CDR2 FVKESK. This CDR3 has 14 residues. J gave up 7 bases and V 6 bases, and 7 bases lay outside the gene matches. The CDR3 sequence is CASSQRGAKNEQFF. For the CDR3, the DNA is TGTGCCAGCAGTCAGCGGGGGGCTAAGAATGAGCAGTTCTTC.

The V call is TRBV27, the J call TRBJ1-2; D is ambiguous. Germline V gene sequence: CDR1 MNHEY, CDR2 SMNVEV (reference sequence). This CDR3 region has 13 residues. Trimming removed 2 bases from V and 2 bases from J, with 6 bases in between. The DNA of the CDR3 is TGTGCCAGCAGTTTACGCCAGAACTATGGCTACACCTTC. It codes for CASSLRQNYGYTF.

CDR3 protein: CASSQSVRGGTTEQYF. CDR3 nucleotide sequence: TGCGCCAGCAGCCAAAGCGTGCGGGGGGGCACCACCGAGCAGTACTTC. This chain uses TRBV4-1 with TRBJ2-7, with 9 bases matching TRBD2. With V trimmed by 2 bases and J by 6 bases, 11 bases remained unmatched. Germline V gives CDR1 MGHRA, CDR2 YSYEKL. The CDR3 loop spans 16 amino acids.

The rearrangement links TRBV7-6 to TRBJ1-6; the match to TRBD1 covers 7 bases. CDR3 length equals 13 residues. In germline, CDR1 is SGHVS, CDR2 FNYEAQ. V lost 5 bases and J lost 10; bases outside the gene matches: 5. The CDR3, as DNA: TGTGCCAGCAGCCGTGGGACAGAATCACCCCTCCACTTT. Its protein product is CASSRGTESPLHF.